These T cell receptor beta chains were read from a single sample in a study of blood T cell repertoires in COVID-19. Assay used: immunoSEQ multiplex PCR; TCRdb lists only in-frame clones, some missing. The table has a few hundred thousand clones, roughly 90% seen once; the top ten hold roughly 1.2%. Sequencing was performed on peripheral blood. The receptors derive from a man in his forties with acute or convalescent COVID-19. Both conserved end residues are part of each CDR3. Fields, in order: CDR3 protein, CDR3 DNA, J gene, D gene, clone size, V gene. The D gene is left open where the match is weak. Some rows mark clone size as missing; the rest say once, few, many or name a class of expanded clone.

CASSLDRGYGYTF | TGTGCCAGCAGCTTAGACAGGGGCTATGGCTACACCTTC | TRBJ1-2 | - | - | TRBV11-2
CASRSEDRVDGYTF | TGTGCCAGCAGATCCGAAGACAGGGTAGATGGCTACACCTTC | TRBJ1-2 | TRBD1 | - | TRBV28
CASSLVLGAGINSNQPQHF | TGTGCCAGCAGCTTAGTTTTGGGAGCGGGGATCAATAGCAATCAGCCCCAGCATTTT | TRBJ1-5 | - | - | TRBV11-3
CASSGRGGTEAFF | TGTGCCAGCAGCGGACGGGGGGGCACTGAAGCTTTCTTT | TRBJ1-1 | - | - | TRBV9
CSASSGGSNQPQHF | TGCAGCGCCAGCAGTGGGGGCTCCAATCAGCCCCAGCATTTT | TRBJ1-5 | - | - | TRBV29-1
CASSFPGQAYNEQFF | TGTGCCAGCAGCTTCCCGGGACAGGCATACAATGAGCAGTTCTTC | TRBJ2-1 | TRBD1 | - | TRBV7-9
CASSPDSNYGYTF | TGCGCCAGCAGCCCTGACAGTAACTATGGCTACACCTTC | TRBJ1-2 | - | - | TRBV5-1
CASSATGTGSTEAFF | TGTGCCAGTAGTGCAACCGGGACAGGAAGCACTGAAGCTTTCTTT | TRBJ1-1 | TRBD1 | - | TRBV19
CASSFGSGLAEGGEFF | TGCGCCAGCAGCTTTGGATCCGGACTAGCGGAAGGAGGAGAGTTCTTC | TRBJ2-1 | TRBD2 | - | TRBV5-1
CASSPDMLDGYTF | TGTGCCAGCAGCCCGGACATGCTGGATGGCTACACCTTC | TRBJ1-2 | - | - | TRBV5-6
CATSDIFTGTGQFF | TGTGCCACCAGTGATATCTTTACGGGGACTGGGCAGTTCTTC | TRBJ2-1 | - | - | TRBV24-1
CASSQSGNTEAFF | TGTGCCAGCAGCCAATCAGGGAACACTGAAGCTTTCTTT | TRBJ1-1 | - | - | TRBV3-1/TRBV3-2
CASSYSSGGAEQYF | TGTGCCAGCAGTTACTCTAGCGGGGGGGCCGAGCAGTACTTC | TRBJ2-7 | TRBD2 | - | TRBV6-2/TRBV6-3
CASGQGAAGELFF | TGTGCCAGCGGGCAGGGGGCAGCCGGGGAGCTGTTTTTT | TRBJ2-2 | TRBD1 | - | TRBV6-6
CAWSVLAGVDTQYF | TGTGCCTGGAGTGTGCTTGCGGGAGTAGATACGCAGTATTTT | TRBJ2-3 | TRBD2 | - | TRBV30
CASSYYRDRGLAEAFF | TGTGCCAGCAGTTATTACCGGGACAGGGGGCTCGCTGAAGCTTTCTTT | TRBJ1-1 | TRBD1 | once | TRBV6-5
CASSLMWSGGRKSYEQYF | TGTGCCAGCAGTTTAATGTGGTCAGGGGGTAGAAAATCCTACGAGCAGTACTTC | TRBJ2-7 | TRBD1 | - | TRBV28
CASRDQGNTEAFF | TGTGCCAGTAGGGACCAGGGGAACACTGAAGCTTTCTTT | TRBJ1-1 | - | - | TRBV19
CASSPTGRNYEQYF | TGTGCCAGCTCGCCGACAGGGAGAAATTACGAGCAGTACTTC | TRBJ2-7 | TRBD1 | - | TRBV18
CASSVTRRTGELFF | TGTGCCAGCAGTGTGACTAGACGCACCGGGGAGCTGTTTTTT | TRBJ2-2 | - | - | TRBV2
CASRLAGPSNEQFF | TGCGCCAGCAGACTAGCGGGACCCTCCAATGAGCAGTTCTTC | TRBJ2-1 | TRBD2 | - | TRBV5-1
CASSFTSGSADTQYF | TGTGCCAGCAGCTTTACTAGCGGGTCGGCAGATACGCAGTATTTT | TRBJ2-3 | TRBD2 | - | TRBV7-2
CASSQGGTASIIYEQYF | TGTGCCAGCAGCCAAGGGGGGACTGCGTCTATAATCTACGAGCAGTACTTC | TRBJ2-7 | - | - | TRBV4-2
CATSRDRGMSNTIYF | TGTGCCACCAGCAGAGACAGGGGAATGAGTAACACCATATATTTT | TRBJ1-3 | - | few | TRBV15
CASSLDVGANPEAFF | TGTGCCAGCAGCTTAGATGTGGGCGCAAACCCTGAAGCTTTCTTT | TRBJ1-1 | - | - | TRBV7-9
CASSQSHYGQGSLDEQYF | TGCGCCAGCAGCCAAAGTCACTATGGTCAGGGCAGTTTGGACGAGCAGTACTTC | TRBJ2-7 | - | - | TRBV4-3
CASSPRLAQEQYF | TGTGCCAGCAGCCCCAGACTAGCGCAAGAGCAGTACTTC | TRBJ2-7 | TRBD2 | - | TRBV9
CASSPSREGLYEQYF | TGTGCCAGCTCACCTTCCCGGGAGGGCCTGTACGAGCAGTACTTC | TRBJ2-7 | TRBD2 | - | TRBV18